This T cell receptor (beta chain) is drawn from a study of T cell responses to AZD1222 COVID-19 vaccine (dated by TCRdb to 2020 to 2023). About the full investigation: Because spike-specific TCR depth and breadth did not differ between the two schedules, AZD1222 recipients who got a second dose at roughly 4 weeks were pooled with those who got a second dose at roughly 12 weeks. TCR sequencing was performed for 230 to 250 trial participants, of whom about 200 were given two doses of AZD1222 and around 25 were given two doses of MenACWY control vaccine. Trial participants were enrolled into age subgroups of 18-55, 56-69 and 70-plus years, which contained around 150, 29 and 61 TCR-sequenced participants, respectively.

The research as a whole found: A significant rise in spike-specific TCR breadth and depth was observed after two AZD1222 doses relative to day 0 and relative to MenACWY recipients. Conclusions about previously exposed vaccinees are limited, since just six AZD1222 recipients were seropositive for SARS-CoV-2 at baseline. The whole spike protein was spanned by vaccine-associated CD4 TCRs, and dominant responses were seen in regions 160-218 and 743-854. The 56-69-year group was small, and its depth increase did not reach significance, likely because of low power. Because no day 14 peak-response samples were available, the repertoires could be characterized only after the peak T cell response. Most participants were white British and females outnumbered males, and the authors suggested that clonal diversity may have been underestimated. Reportedly, close to half of the unique spike-specific TCRs recognized epitopes lying outside the regions that are mutated in the B.1.351 and B.1.1.7 variants.

Note on this clone: It has no known antigen specificity. Base qualities are not provided; no much larger clone lies one nucleotide away.

The CDR3 has 15 amino acids, counting the end cysteine and phenylalanine. Just CDR3 DNA is preserved here, 45 bases in frame from base 1. After removal of 5 bases from V and 8 bases from J, the junction retains 12 bases not matched to a gene. For CDR1 and CDR2, the germline V gene (reference sequence) lists LNHDA and SQIVND. The time point label of this sample denotes: baseline before first vaccination. Samples from vaccinated people were obtained from the UK trials COV001 and COV002, which included a single-blind randomized controlled phase 2/3 trial of AZD1222 (ChAdOx1 nCoV-19) in healthy adults. For TCRbeta chain sequencing, PBMC samples were collected from trial participants at day 0 and at day 28 after the second dose. The CDR3 regions of human TCRbeta chains were analyzed by immunosequencing. Per the original workflow: Repertoire TCRs were checked for matches against a reference library of SARS-CoV-2-specific TCRs that had been generated using the MIRA antigen-specificity platform. Breadth was defined as the fraction of unique TCRs that were SARS-CoV-2-associated. Depth was defined as the fraction of total T cells that were SARS-CoV-2-associated. Using the MIRA data, every spike-specific TCR was mapped to the spike region that the TCR reacted to and assigned to either a CD4 or a CD8 class. Log10-transformed breadth and depth values were compared by one-way ANOVA with Sidak's multiple comparisons tests. TCRdb obtained this table from immuneACCESS and retained in-frame rearrangements with V and J assigned. These tables miss some clones; where compared with another copy, unresolved V genes account for less than half of the shortfall, and the remainder is unexplained. That table furnishes V, J and clone size, whereas the DNA furnished D and trimming. Recorded for this sample are roughly 140,000 clones; more than 70% of them occurred a single time. The ten largest make up 2% to 2.5% of the sample.

This specimen consisted of peripheral blood, obtained on day 0 of AZD1222 vaccination. The sequence is built from TRBV19 and TRBJ1-3, and TRBD1 matches 7 of the central bases. This TCR was recovered from an adult in good health. CDR3 reads: CASSPQTGLAYTIYF. The DNA sequence reads TGTGCCAGTAGTCCTCAGACAGGGCTGGCATACACCATATATTTT.